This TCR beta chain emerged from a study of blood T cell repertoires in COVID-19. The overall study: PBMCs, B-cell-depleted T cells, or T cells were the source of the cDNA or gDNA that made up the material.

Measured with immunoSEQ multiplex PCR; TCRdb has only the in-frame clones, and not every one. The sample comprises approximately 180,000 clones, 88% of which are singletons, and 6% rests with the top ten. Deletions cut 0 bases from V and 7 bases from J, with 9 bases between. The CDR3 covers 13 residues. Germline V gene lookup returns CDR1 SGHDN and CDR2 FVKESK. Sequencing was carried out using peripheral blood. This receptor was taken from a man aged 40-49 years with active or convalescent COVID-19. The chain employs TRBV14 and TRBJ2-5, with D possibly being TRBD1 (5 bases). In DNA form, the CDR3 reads TGTGCCAGCAGCCAAGATCAGGGTGGGACCCAGTACTTC. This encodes CASSQDQGGTQYF.